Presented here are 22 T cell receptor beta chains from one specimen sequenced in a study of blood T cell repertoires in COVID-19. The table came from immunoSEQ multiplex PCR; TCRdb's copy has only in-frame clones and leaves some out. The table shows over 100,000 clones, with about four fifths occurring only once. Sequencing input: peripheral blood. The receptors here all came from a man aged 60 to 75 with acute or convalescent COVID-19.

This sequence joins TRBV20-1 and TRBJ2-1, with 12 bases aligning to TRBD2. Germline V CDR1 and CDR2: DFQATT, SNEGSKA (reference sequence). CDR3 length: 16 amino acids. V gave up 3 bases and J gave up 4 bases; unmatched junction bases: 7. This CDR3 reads CSASRLAGVVYNEQFF. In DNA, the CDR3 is TGCAGTGCTAGTAGACTAGCGGGAGTAGTTTACAATGAGCAGTTCTTC.

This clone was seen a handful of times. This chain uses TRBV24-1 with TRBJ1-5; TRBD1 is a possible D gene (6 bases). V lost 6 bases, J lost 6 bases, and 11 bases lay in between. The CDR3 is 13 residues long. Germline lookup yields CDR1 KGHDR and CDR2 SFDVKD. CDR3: CATSKQGGQPQHF. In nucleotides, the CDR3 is TGTGCCACCAGTAAACAGGGCGGTCAGCCCCAGCATTTT.

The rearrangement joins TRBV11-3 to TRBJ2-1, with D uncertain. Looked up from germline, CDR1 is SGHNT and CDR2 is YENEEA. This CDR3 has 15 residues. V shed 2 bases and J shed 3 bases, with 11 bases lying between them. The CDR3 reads CASSLPGVVYNEQFF. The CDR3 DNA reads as TGTGCCAGCAGCTTACCGGGTGTCGTCTACAATGAGCAGTTCTTC.

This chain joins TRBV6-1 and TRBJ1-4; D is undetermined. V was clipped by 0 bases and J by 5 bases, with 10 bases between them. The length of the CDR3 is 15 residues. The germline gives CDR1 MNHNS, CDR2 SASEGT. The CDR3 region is CASSEAGVGNEKLFF. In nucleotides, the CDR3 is TGTGCCAGCAGTGAAGCCGGGGTTGGGAATGAAAAACTGTTTTTT.

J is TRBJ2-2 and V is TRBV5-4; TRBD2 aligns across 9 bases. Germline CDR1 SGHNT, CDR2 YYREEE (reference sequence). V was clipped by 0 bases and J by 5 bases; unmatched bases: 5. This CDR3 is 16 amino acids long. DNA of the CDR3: TGTGCCAGCAGCTTGGATAGCGGGAGACAGACCGGGGAGCTGTTTTTT. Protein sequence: CASSLDSGRQTGELFF.

The CDR3 bases are TGTGCCAGCCGAGGGCAGTCGGGAACCACTGAAGCTTTCTTT. Its translation is CASRGQSGTTEAFF. The chain recombines TRBV27 with TRBJ1-1; D uncertain. V lost 8 bases to trimming and J lost 4 bases, with 17 bases between them. Germline lookup yields CDR1 MNHEY and CDR2 SMNVEV (reference sequence). This CDR3 spans 14 amino acids.

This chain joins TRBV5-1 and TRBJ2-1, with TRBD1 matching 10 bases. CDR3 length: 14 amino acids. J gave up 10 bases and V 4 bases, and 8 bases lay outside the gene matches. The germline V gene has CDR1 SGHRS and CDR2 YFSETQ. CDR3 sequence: CASSAGQGLGEQFF. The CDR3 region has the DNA TGCGCCAGCAGCGCGGGACAGGGGTTAGGAGAGCAGTTCTTC. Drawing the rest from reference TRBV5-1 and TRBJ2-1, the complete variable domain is KAGVTQTPRYLIKTRGQQVTLSCSPISGHRSVSWYQQTPGQGLQFLFEYFSETQRNKGNFPGRFSGRQFSNSRSEMNVSTLELGDSALYLCASSAGQGLGEQFFGPGTRLTVL.

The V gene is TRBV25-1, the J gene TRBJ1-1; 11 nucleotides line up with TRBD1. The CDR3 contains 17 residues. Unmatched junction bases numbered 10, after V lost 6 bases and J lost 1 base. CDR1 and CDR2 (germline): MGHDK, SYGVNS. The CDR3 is CASREEGTGGTNTEAFF. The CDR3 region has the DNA TGTGCCAGCAGAGAAGAAGGGACAGGGGGGACGAACACTGAAGCTTTCTTT.

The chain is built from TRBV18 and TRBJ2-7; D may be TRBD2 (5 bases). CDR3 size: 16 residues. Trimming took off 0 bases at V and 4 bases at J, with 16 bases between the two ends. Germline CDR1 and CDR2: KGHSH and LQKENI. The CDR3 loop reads CASSPPPVPGMYEQYF. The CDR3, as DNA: TGTGCCAGCTCACCACCGCCCGTCCCGGGGATGTACGAGCAGTACTTC.

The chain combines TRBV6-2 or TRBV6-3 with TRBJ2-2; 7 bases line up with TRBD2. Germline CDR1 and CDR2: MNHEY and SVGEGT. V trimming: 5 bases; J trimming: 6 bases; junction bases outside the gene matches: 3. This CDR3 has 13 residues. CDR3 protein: CASSLGRPGELFF. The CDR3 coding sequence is TGTGCCAGCAGTCTCGGGAGGCCCGGGGAGCTGTTTTTT.

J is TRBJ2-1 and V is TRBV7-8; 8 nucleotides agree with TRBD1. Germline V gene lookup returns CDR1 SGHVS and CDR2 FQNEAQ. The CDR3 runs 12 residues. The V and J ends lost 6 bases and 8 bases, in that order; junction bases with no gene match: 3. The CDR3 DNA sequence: TGTGCCAGCAGTCCAGGGGGCTATGAGCAGTTCTTC. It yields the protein CASSPGGYEQFF.

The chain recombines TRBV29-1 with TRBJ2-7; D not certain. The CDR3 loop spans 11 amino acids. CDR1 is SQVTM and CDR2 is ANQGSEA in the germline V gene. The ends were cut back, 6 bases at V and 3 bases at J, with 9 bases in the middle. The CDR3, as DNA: TGCAGCGTCATCCACGGCTACGAGCAGTACTTC. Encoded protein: CSVIHGYEQYF.

The CDR3 nucleotides read TGCGCCAGCAGCCCGAGGGCAGGCCGAACGGTTTACGAGCAGTACTTC. Its translation is CASSPRAGRTVYEQYF. V gene TRBV4-1 combines with J gene TRBJ2-7; D is perhaps TRBD2 (5 bases). The V gene's germline CDR1 is MGHRA and CDR2 YSYEKL. The CDR3 loop spans 16 amino acids. V was pared by 4 bases and J by 4 bases, with 20 bases between.

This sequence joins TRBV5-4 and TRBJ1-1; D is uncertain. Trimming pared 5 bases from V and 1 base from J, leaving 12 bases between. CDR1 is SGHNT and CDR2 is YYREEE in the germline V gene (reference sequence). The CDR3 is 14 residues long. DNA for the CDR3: TGTGCCAGCAGGCCCGGAGAGTGGAACACTGAAGCTTTCTTT. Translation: CASRPGEWNTEAFF.

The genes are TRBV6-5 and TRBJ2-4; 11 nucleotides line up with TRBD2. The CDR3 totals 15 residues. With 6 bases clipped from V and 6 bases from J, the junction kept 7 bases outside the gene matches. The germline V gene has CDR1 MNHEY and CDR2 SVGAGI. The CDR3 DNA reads TGTGCCAGCAGGCCAACTAGCGGGAGTCTAAACATTCAGTACTTC. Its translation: CASRPTSGSLNIQYF.

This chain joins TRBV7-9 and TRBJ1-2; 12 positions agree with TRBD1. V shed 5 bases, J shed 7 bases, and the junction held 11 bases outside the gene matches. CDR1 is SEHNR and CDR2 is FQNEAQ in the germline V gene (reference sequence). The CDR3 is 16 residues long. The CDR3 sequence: CASSLTGTGGGGGYTF. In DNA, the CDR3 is TGTGCCAGCAGCCTGACCGGGACAGGGGGCGGCGGTGGCTACACCTTC.

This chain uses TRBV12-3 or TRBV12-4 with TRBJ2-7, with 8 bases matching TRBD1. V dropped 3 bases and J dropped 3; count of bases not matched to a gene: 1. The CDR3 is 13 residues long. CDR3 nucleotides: TGTGCCAGCAGTTTTGGACAGGGCTACGAGCAGTACTTC. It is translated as CASSFGQGYEQYF.

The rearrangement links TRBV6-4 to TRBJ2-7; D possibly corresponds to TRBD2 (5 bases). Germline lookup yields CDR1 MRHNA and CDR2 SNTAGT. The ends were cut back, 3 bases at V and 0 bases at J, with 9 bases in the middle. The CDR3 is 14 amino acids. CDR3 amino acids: CASSEYSGSYEQYF. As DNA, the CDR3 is TGTGCCAGCAGTGAGTACAGCGGCTCCTACGAGCAGTACTTC.

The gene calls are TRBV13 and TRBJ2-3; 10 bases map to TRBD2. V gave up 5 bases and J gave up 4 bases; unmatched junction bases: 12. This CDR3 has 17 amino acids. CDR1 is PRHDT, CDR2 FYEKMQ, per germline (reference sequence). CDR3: CASSARSEREGPDTQYF. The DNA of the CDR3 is TGTGCCAGCAGCGCTCGGAGCGAGCGGGAGGGTCCAGATACGCAGTATTTT.

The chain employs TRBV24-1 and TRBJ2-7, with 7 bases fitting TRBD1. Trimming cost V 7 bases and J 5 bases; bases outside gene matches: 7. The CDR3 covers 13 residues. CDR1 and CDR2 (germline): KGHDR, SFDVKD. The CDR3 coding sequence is TGTGCCACCAGAAAGGGGGCGCGCGACGAGCAGTACTTC. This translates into CATRKGARDEQYF.

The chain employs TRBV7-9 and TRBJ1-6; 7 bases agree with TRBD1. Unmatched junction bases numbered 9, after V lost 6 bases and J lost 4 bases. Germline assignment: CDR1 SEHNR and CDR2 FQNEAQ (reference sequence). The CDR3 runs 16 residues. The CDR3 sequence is CASSARAQGYNSPLHF. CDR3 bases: TGTGCCAGCAGTGCTCGTGCACAGGGGTATAATTCACCCCTCCACTTT.

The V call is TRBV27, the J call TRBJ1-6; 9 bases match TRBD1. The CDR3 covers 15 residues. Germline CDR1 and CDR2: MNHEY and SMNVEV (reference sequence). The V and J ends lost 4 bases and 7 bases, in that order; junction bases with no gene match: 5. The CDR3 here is CASSSGTGLNSPLHF. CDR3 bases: TGTGCCAGCAGTTCCGGGACAGGGCTCAATTCACCCCTCCACTTT.